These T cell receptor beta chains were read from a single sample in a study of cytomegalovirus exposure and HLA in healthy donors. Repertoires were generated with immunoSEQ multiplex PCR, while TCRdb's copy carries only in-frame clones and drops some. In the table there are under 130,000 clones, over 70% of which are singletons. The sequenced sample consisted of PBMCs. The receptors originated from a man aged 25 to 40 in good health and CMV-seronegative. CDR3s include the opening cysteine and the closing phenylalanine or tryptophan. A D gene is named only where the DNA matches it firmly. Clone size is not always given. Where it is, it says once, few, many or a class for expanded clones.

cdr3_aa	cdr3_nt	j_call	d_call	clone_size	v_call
CASSQERTPSYEQYF	TGCGCCAGCAGCCAAGAGAGAACCCCCTCGTACGAGCAGTACTTC	TRBJ2-7	.	few	TRBV4-1
CASSNLDRGRTEAFF	TGTGCCAGCAGCAACCTCGACAGGGGGCGGACTGAAGCTTTCTTT	TRBJ1-1	TRBD1	.	TRBV14
CASSWGPEDTEAFF	TGCGCCAGCAGTTGGGGGCCTGAGGACACTGAAGCTTTCTTT	TRBJ1-1	.	.	TRBV5-1
CASSGLLEHPYEQYF	TGTGCCAGCAGCGGACTACTCGAGCACCCCTACGAGCAGTACTTC	TRBJ2-7	.	.	TRBV6-6
CASSYLVEANYGYTF	TGTGCCAGCAGTTACCTGGTGGAGGCTAACTATGGCTACACCTTC	TRBJ1-2	.	.	TRBV6-6
CASSLSLAYNEQFF	TGTGCCAGCAGCCTATCCCTCGCGTACAATGAGCAGTTCTTC	TRBJ2-1	.	.	TRBV11-2
CASSAGTGDGNTQYF	TGTGCCAGCAGCGCCGGGACAGGGGATGGGAATACGCAGTATTTT	TRBJ2-3	TRBD1	.	TRBV5-8
CASSFLGQQETQYF	TGTGCCAGCAGCTTCCTCGGACAGCAAGAGACCCAGTACTTC	TRBJ2-5	.	.	TRBV5-6
CASSLEGAVSEAFF	TGTGCCAGCAGCTTAGAAGGGGCGGTATCTGAAGCTTTCTTT	TRBJ1-1	.	.	TRBV7-9
CASSPLQNQPQHF	TGTGCCAGCAGTCCTCTACAGAATCAGCCCCAGCATTTT	TRBJ1-5	.	.	TRBV6-5
CASTSGGTSGLNEQFF	TGTGCCAGTACCTCCGGAGGGACTAGCGGGTTGAATGAGCAGTTCTTC	TRBJ2-1	TRBD2	few	TRBV19
CASRAGGSYEQYF	TGTGCCAGCAGGGCCGGGGGATCCTACGAGCAGTACTTC	TRBJ2-7	.	.	TRBV25-1
CSVGEGDYGYTF	TGCAGCGTTGGGGAGGGAGACTATGGCTACACCTTC	TRBJ1-2	.	few	TRBV29-1
CASSGNPGRGPGELFF	TGTGCCAGCAGCGGAAATCCTGGCAGGGGGCCCGGGGAGCTGTTTTTT	TRBJ2-2	TRBD1	.	TRBV9
CASSPIGTSGNVNEQFF	TGTGCCAGCAGTCCCATTGGTACTAGCGGGAACGTCAATGAGCAGTTCTTC	TRBJ2-1	TRBD2	.	TRBV27
CASRIIGTTYNEQFF	TGTGCCAGCAGGATCATCGGGACTACCTACAATGAGCAGTTCTTC	TRBJ2-1	TRBD2	few	TRBV6-1
CASSSGPVPYEQYF	TGTGCCAGCAGTTCAGGTCCTGTTCCCTACGAGCAGTACTTC	TRBJ2-7	.	.	TRBV6-5
CSGGMLSGQETQYF	TGCAGCGGAGGTATGTTGAGCGGCCAAGAGACCCAGTACTTC	TRBJ2-5	.	.	TRBV29-1
CASRIAGDGTGELFF	TGTGCCAGCAGAATAGCGGGAGATGGCACCGGGGAGCTGTTTTTT	TRBJ2-2	TRBD2	.	TRBV19
CSVEMTASYEQYF	TGCAGCGTTGAGATGACAGCCTCCTACGAGCAGTACTTC	TRBJ2-7	.	.	TRBV29-1
CASRNRAVAGPYQETQYF	TGTGCCAGCAGAAACAGGGCGGTAGCGGGGCCGTACCAAGAGACCCAGTACTTC	TRBJ2-5	TRBD2	.	TRBV7-8
CASSPDRAKGYTF	TGTGCCAGCTCACCCGACAGGGCCAAAGGCTACACCTTC	TRBJ1-2	TRBD1	.	TRBV18
CASSRTFAGLPSGYTF	TGTGCCAGCAGCCGGACCTTCGCAGGGCTCCCTTCTGGCTACACCTTC	TRBJ1-2	.	.	TRBV27
CASSRGQGNLYEQYF	TGTGCCAGCAGCAGAGGACAGGGGAATCTCTACGAGCAGTACTTC	TRBJ2-7	TRBD1	.	TRBV7-2
CASSYLASGTPYTQYF	TGTGCCAGCAGTTACTTGGCTAGCGGGACGCCCTATACGCAGTATTTT	TRBJ2-3	TRBD2	.	TRBV6-5
CASSLGQALNTEAFF	TGTGCCAGCAGCTTAGGACAGGCCCTGAACACTGAAGCTTTCTTT	TRBJ1-1	.	.	TRBV7-9
CASSSSSGGFYNEQFF	TGTGCCAGCAGCTCGTCTAGCGGGGGGTTCTACAATGAGCAGTTCTTC	TRBJ2-1	TRBD2	.	TRBV5-4
CSVGQGGDYGYTF	TGCAGCGTTGGACAGGGAGGCGACTATGGCTACACCTTC	TRBJ1-2	TRBD1	.	TRBV29-1
CASSEDAGQGAGKLFF	TGTGCCAGCAGTGAAGATGCGGGACAGGGGGCGGGAAAACTGTTTTTT	TRBJ1-4	TRBD1	few	TRBV6-1
CASSQELGPEASGANVLTF	TGCGCCAGCAGCCAGGAACTTGGTCCGGAGGCTTCTGGGGCCAACGTCCTGACTTTC	TRBJ2-6	.	.	TRBV4-3
CASSYVGPRSYNEQFF	TGTGCCAGCAGTTACGTGGGGCCCCGCTCCTACAATGAGCAGTTCTTC	TRBJ2-1	.	.	TRBV6-5
CASSGGTGQETQYF	TGTGCCAGCAGTGGCGGGACTGGGCAAGAGACCCAGTACTTC	TRBJ2-5	.	.	TRBV6-1
CASSVGQQETQYF	TGTGCCAGCAGCGTAGGACAGCAAGAGACCCAGTACTTC	TRBJ2-5	.	.	TRBV7-3
CASRGIGSYEQYF	TGTGCCAGCCGCGGGATAGGTTCCTACGAGCAGTACTTC	TRBJ2-7	.	few	TRBV6-5
CASSLLQGTYEQCF	TGTGCCAGCAGCCTTCTACAGGGGACCTACGAGCAGTGCTTC	TRBJ2-7	TRBD1	.	TRBV5-6